Included here is one TCR beta chain sequence, with context. This sample is part of a study of blood T cell repertoires in COVID-19. As for the study in general: From the United States, Italy and Spain came samples of acute and convalescent COVID-19. T cells, B-cell-depleted T cells, or PBMCs supplied cDNA or gDNA.

V lost 1 base to trimming and J lost 8 bases, with 12 bases between them. CDR3 length: 14 residues. The germline V gene has CDR1 SGDLS and CDR2 YYNGEE. Per the original methods: Estimates of nucleated cell counts were drawn from the amplification of reference gene primers. Here immunoSEQ multiplex PCR was the method, and the copy in TCRdb shows in-frame clones only, minus some. V, J and clone size reflect that table, while D and trimming were determined from the DNA. This sample has approximately 58,000 clones; 90% to 95% occur once, and the top ten carry approximately 2.8%. Sequencing used peripheral blood. The chain has TRBV9 and TRBJ1-4; D not resolved. This clonotype was sampled from a human donor in a cohort sampled during active COVID-19. The CDR3 protein is CASSVTGEVEKLFF. Here the CDR3 DNA reads TGTGCCAGCAGCGTAACCGGGGAGGTGGAAAAACTGTTTTTT.